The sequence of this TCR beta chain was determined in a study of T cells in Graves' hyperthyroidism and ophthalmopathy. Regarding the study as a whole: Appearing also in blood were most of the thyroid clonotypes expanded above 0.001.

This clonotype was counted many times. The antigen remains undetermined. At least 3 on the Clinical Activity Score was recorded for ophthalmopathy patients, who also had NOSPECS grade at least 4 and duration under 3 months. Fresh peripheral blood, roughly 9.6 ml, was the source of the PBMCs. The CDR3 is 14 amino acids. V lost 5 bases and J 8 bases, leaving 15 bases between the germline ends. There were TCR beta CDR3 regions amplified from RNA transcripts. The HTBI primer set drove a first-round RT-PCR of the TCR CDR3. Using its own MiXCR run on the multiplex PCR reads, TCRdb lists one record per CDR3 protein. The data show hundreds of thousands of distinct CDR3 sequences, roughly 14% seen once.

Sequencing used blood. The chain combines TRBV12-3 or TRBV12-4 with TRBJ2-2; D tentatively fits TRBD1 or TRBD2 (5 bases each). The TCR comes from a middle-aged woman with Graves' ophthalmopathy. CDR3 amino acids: CASSRSRGAGELFF. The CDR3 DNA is TGTGCCAGCAGTCGGTCGAGAGGGGCTGGGGAGCTGTTTTTT.